Here is one T cell receptor beta chain with its context. The data were obtained in a study of blood T cell repertoires in COVID-19. Study summary: Samples came from the United States, Italy and Spain, spanning acute and convalescent COVID-19. T cells, B-cell-depleted T cells, or PBMCs supplied cDNA or gDNA.

The V gene end was trimmed by 6 bases and the J gene end by 6 bases; junction bases not matched to a gene: 7. This CDR3 is built from 14 residues. The germline V gene has CDR1 MNHEY and CDR2 SVGAGI. As handled by the study authors: The authors estimated nucleated cell counts from reference gene primer amplification. Here immunoSEQ multiplex PCR was the method, and the copy in TCRdb shows in-frame clones only, minus some. V, J and clone size reflect that table, while D and trimming were determined from the DNA. The table has 100,000 to 150,000 clones, around 82% seen once. The specimen sequenced was peripheral blood. The source of this sequence is a man older than 75 with active or convalescent COVID-19. This chain joins TRBV6-5 and TRBJ2-4, with 8 bases lining up with TRBD2. The DNA for the CDR3 is TGTGCCAGCAGCCAACCGGGACTAGTAAACATTCAGTACTTC. Translated: CASSQPGLVNIQYF.